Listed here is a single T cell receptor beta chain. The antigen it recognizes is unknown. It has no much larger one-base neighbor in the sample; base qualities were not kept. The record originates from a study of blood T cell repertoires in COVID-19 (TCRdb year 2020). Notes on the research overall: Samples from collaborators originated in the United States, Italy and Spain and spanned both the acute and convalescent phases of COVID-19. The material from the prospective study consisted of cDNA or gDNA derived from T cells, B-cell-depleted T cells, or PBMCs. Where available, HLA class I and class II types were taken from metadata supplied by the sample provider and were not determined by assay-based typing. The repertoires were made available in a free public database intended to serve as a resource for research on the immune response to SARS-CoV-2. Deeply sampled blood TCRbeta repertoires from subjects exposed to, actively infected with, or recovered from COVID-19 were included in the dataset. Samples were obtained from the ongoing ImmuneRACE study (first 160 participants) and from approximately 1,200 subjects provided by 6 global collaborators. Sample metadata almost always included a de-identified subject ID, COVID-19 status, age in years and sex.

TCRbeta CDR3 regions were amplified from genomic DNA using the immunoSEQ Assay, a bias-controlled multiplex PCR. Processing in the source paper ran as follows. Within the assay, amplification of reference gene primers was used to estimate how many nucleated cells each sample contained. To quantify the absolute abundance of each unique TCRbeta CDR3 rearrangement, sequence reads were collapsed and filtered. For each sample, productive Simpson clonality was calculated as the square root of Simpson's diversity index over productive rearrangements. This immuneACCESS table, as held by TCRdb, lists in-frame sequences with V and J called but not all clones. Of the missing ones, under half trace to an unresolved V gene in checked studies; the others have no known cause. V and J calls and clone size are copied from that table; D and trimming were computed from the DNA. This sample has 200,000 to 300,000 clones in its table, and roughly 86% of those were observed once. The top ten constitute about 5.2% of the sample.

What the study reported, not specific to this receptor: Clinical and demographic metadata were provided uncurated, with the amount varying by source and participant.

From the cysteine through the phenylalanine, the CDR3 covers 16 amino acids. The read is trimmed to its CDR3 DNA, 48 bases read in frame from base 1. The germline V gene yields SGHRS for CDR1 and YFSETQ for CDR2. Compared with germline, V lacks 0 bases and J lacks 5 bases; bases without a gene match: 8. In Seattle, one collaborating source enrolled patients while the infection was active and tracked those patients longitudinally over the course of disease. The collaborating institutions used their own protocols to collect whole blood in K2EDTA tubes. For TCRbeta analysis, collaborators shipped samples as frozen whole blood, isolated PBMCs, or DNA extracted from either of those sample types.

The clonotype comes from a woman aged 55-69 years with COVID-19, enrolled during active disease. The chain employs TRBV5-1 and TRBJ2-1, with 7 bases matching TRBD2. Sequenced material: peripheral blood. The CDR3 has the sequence CASSLGLATDHNEQFF. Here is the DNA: TGCGCCAGCAGCTTGGGACTAGCAACTGACCACAATGAGCAGTTCTTC.